This T cell receptor beta chain derives from a study of blood T cell repertoires in COVID-19. This CDR3 region has 15 residues. V lost 5 bases and J lost 3, with 11 bases in between. Germline values: CDR1 SGHAT, CDR2 FQNNGV. Researchers sorted participants into cohorts using their self-reported clinical history. As originally analysed: From reference gene primer amplification, estimates of nucleated cell counts were derived. Using immunoSEQ multiplex PCR, the repertoire was profiled, and TCRdb retains in-frame clones only, with some absent. V, J and clone size were drawn from that table, and D and trimming were deduced from the DNA. The sample lists approximately 250,000 clones, roughly 85% seen once, with approximately 9% in the top ten.

The material sequenced was PBMCs or T cells enriched from blood (not recorded which). The TCR sequence derives from a woman aged 45-60 years with acute COVID-19. This chain uses TRBV11-2 with TRBJ2-6; the D gene is possibly TRBD2 (5 bases). The DNA of the CDR3 is TGTGCCAGCAGCGGACTCCGGCGTGGGGCCAACGTCCTGACTTTC. Translating it yields CASSGLRRGANVLTF.